This T cell receptor (beta chain) comes out of a study of blood T cell repertoires in COVID-19. Original data processing: The authors estimated nucleated cell counts from reference gene primer amplification. Assay used: immunoSEQ multiplex PCR; TCRdb lists only in-frame clones, some missing. That table is the source of V, J and clone size, and D and trimming were worked out from the DNA. In the table there are about 220,000 clones, 80% to 85% of which are singletons. CDR1 is LNHDA, CDR2 SQIVND, per germline (reference sequence). Trimming removed 3 bases from V and 1 base from J; junction bases left unmatched: 6. The CDR3 runs to 16 residues.

This rearrangement joins TRBV19 to TRBJ1-5; the match to TRBD1 covers 7 bases. This clonotype was sampled from a woman in her fifties or sixties who had recovered from COVID-19. Sequencing was done on a sample of peripheral blood. The chain's CDR3 is CASSIGQGESNQPQHF. The DNA of the CDR3 is TGTGCCAGTAGTATTGGTCAGGGGGAGAGCAATCAGCCCCAGCATTTT.